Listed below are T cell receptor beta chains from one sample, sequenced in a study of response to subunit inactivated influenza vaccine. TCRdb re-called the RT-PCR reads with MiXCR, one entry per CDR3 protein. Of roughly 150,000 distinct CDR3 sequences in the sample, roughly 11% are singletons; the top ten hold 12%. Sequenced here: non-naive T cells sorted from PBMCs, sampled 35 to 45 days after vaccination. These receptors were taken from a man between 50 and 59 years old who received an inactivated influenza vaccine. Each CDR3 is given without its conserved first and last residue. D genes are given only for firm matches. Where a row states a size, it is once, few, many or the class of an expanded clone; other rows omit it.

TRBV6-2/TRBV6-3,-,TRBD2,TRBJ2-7,ASSSPLRAGPN
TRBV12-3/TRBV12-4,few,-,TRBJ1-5,ASSLDGNQPQH
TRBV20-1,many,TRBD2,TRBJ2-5,SAREQREGEEETQY
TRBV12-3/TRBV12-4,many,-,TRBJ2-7,ASSSGVIREQY
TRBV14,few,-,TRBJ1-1,ASSQLNRAEAF
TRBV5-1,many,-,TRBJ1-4,ASSQEANEKLF
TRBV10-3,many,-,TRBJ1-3,AISDSAISGNTIY
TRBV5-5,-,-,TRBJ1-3,ASSFRGGGSGNTIY
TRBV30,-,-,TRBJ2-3,AWSDFILTQY
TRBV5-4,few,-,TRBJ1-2,ASSLPNGYGYT
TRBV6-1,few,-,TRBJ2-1,ASSESRLGQF
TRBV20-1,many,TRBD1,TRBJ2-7,SARAKWDRDPSYEQY
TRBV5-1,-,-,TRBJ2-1,ASSLAGNNEQF
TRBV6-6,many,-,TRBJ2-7,ASGANGPYEQY
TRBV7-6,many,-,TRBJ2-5,ASSPKPREETQY
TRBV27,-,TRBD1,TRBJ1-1,ASSLYEGARIEAF
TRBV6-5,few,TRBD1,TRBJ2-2,ASTWDRGRAGELF
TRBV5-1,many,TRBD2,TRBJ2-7,ASSLTSPGLAFYEQY
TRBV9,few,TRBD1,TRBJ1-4,ASSAGQLISTNEKLF
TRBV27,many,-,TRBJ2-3,ASSWRGRLGTDTQY
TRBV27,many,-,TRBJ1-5,ASSQQSGNQPQH
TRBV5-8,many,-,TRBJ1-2,ASSLTGLRNYGYT
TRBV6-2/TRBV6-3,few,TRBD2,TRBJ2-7,ASSYSTLAGDHEQY
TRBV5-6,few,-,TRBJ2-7,AISHRVSYEQY
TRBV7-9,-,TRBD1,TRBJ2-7,ASSLMGQGVGYEQY
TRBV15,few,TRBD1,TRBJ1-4,ATSRTGGDYEKLF
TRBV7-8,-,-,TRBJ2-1,ASSPRLDSYNEQF
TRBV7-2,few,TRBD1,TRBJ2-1,ASSLAGQNLYNEQF
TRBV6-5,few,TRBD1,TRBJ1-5,ASIRGTGGEGPPLPLRNQPQH
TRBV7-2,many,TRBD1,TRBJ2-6,ASRPGGTSGANVLT
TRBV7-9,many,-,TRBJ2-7,ASSLEQGNEQY
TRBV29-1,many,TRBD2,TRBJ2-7,SVQRGGTRNEQY
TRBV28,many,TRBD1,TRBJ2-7,ASSSPGQGNYEQY
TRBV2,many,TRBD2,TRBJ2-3,ASSSTSGQADTQY
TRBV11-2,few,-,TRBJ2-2,ASSLIFAGRANTGELF
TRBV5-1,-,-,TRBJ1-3,ASSLDGAGNTIY
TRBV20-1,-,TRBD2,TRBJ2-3,SAPKKAGGRTDTQY
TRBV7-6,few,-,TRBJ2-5,ASSLYKQETQY
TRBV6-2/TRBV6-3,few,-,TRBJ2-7,ASSDAYEQY
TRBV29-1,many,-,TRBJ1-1,SVAGKGDTEAF
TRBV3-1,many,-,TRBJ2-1,ASSQGGRGNEQF
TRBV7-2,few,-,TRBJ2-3,ASSLDVGSTDTQY
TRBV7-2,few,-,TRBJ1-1,ASSLDYNMNTEAF
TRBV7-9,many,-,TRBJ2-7,ASSSQLTPSLGEQY
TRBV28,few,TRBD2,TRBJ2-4,ASSEAGPAKNIQY
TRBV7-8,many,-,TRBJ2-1,ASSLGSVGNEQF
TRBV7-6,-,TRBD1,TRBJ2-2,ASSLTGGSGELF
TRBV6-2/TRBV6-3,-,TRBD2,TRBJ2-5,ASTNPPGLAGGVETQY
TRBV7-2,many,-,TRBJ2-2,ASSLAKNTGELF
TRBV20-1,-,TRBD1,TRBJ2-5,SAMDRDWQETQY
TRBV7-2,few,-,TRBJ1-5,ASSQAGSGISWAQH
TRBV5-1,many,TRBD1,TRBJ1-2,ASSLDRAGYT
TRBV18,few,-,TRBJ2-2,ASSPPSGWDTGELF
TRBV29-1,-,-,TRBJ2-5,SVGAGTQY